The 14 T cell receptor beta chains listed next were all sequenced from one sample in a study of T cell changes during pregnancy in multiple sclerosis. Libraries were prepared by immunoSEQ multiplex PCR; TCRdb keeps only in-frame clonotypes and omits some of them. The table has about 60,000 clones, roughly 87% seen once. The material was peripheral blood, obtained in the third trimester of pregnancy. These receptors were obtained from a female donor in good health, enrolled as a control in a pregnancy study.

This chain joins TRBV2 and TRBJ2-5; perhaps TRBD1 as D (6 bases). CDR1 and CDR2 from the germline V gene are SNHLY and FYNNEI. The CDR3 contains 15 residues. V lost 6 bases and J lost 2, with 16 bases in between. The CDR3 spells CASRTDSLAQETQYF. DNA of the CDR3: TGTGCCAGCAGGACGGACAGTCTCGCGCAAGAGACCCAGTACTTC.

This chain joins TRBV11-3 and TRBJ2-5, with D possibly matching TRBD2 (6 bases). The CDR3 runs 14 residues. Trimming pared 3 bases from V and 7 bases from J, leaving 15 bases between. Germline V gene data show CDR1 as SGHNT and CDR2 as YENEEA. The CDR3 protein is CASSFTAGVGTQYF. In DNA form, the CDR3 reads TGTGCCAGCAGCTTTACAGCGGGCGTGGGGACCCAGTACTTC.

This clone occurred a few times. CDR3 nucleotide sequence: TGCGCCAGCAGCCGACACACCGGGACAGAGAACACTGAAGCTTTCTTT. Translation gives CASSRHTGTENTEAFF. This rearrangement joins TRBV4-1 to TRBJ1-1; 7 bases are shared with TRBD1. The V gene's germline CDR1 is MGHRA and CDR2 YSYEKL. V shed 4 bases, J shed 1 base, and the junction held 9 bases outside the gene matches. CDR3 length equals 16 residues.

The rearrangement links TRBV6-6 to TRBJ1-3; D is unresolved. The germline V gene has CDR1 MNHNY and CDR2 SVGAGI (reference sequence). The CDR3 covers 16 residues. V lost 2 bases and J lost 0, with 11 bases in between. The chain's CDR3 is CASSYLGFSSGNTIYF. CDR3 nucleotides: TGTGCCAGCAGTTACCTAGGTTTCAGCTCTGGAAACACCATATATTTT.

This clone was observed once. The chain couples TRBV11-1 to TRBJ2-2, with 7 bases identical to TRBD1. After removal of 3 bases from V and 6 bases from J, the junction contained 13 bases not matched to a gene. The CDR3 spans 17 residues. Germline V CDR1 and CDR2: SGHAT, FQDESV (reference sequence). CDR3 amino acids: CASSFGDRAEKPGELFF. DNA for the CDR3: TGTGCCAGCAGCTTTGGTGACAGGGCAGAAAAGCCCGGGGAGCTGTTTTTT.

This clone has a handful of counts. CDR3 residues: CASSPVRQGDSGNTIYF. The CDR3 nucleotides are TGTGCCAGCTCACCCGTACGACAGGGTGACTCTGGAAACACCATATATTTT. The chain recombines TRBV18 with TRBJ1-3; 7 bases agree with TRBD1. The V gene end was trimmed by 3 bases and the J gene end by 0 bases; junction bases not matched to a gene: 8. The CDR3 has 17 residues. The germline CDR1 and CDR2 sequences are KGHSH and LQKENI.

The V call is TRBV6-7, the J call TRBJ2-2; D is uncertain. TRBV6-7 is flagged as an ORF with uncertain function. CDR3 length equals 17 residues. Trimming took 8 bases from V and 2 from J, leaving 21 bases between them. CDR3 DNA sequence: TGTGCCAGCGATCCCCCCCGTACTCGACTCAACACCGGGGAGCTGTTTTTT. It specifies CASDPPRTRLNTGELFF.

This clone was counted only a few times. The chain combines TRBV7-9 with TRBJ2-3, with 16 bases that match TRBD2. The CDR3 spans 19 residues. J lost 9 bases, V lost 4 bases, and 16 bases had no gene match. Germline V CDR1 and CDR2: SEHNR, FQNEAQ (reference sequence). The CDR3 coding sequence is TGTGCCAGCAGCTCAACGCCGGGACTAGCGGGGGGGGCCAGGGACACGCAGTATTTT. Encoded protein: CASSSTPGLAGGARDTQYF.

The V call is TRBV25-1, the J call TRBJ2-3, with D unresolved. The CDR3 length is 16 residues. With 6 bases removed from V and 0 bases from J, the gap between germline ends came to 16 bases. Germline-derived CDR1 and CDR2 are MGHDK and SYGVNS. CDR3 protein: CASSDRTKLSTDTQYF. The CDR3 DNA is TGTGCCAGCAGCGATAGAACGAAATTAAGCACAGATACGCAGTATTTT. The complete variable domain, with remaining parts taken from reference TRBV25-1 and TRBJ2-3, reads EADIYQTPRYLVIGTGKKITLECSQTMGHDKMYWYQQDPGMELHLIHYSYGVNSTEKGDLSSESTVSRIRTEHFPLTLESARPSHTSQYLCASSDRTKLSTDTQYFGPGTRLTVL.

The CDR3 coding sequence is TGTGCCAGCAGCCACCCGGGACAGGGGGCGTCTGAAGCTTTCTTT. Translated: CASSHPGQGASEAFF. The genes are TRBV11-3 and TRBJ1-1, with 12 nucleotides matching TRBD1. The CDR3 loop spans 15 amino acids. In germline, CDR1 is SGHNT, CDR2 YENEEA. J gave up 6 bases and V 5 bases, and 7 bases lay outside the gene matches.

The CDR3 here is CASSDGQGAGDTQYF. The CDR3 coding sequence is TGTGCCAGCAGCGACGGACAGGGGGCTGGAGATACGCAGTATTTT. This chain uses TRBV9 with TRBJ2-3; 11 bases match TRBD1. CDR1 SGDLS and CDR2 YYNGEE come from the germline V gene. This CDR3 has 15 amino acids. Trimming removed 3 bases from V and 5 bases from J; junction bases left unmatched: 5.

This clone has only one observation. The chain is built from TRBV18 and TRBJ1-1, with 8 bases that match TRBD1. The CDR3 is 15 residues long. The germline gives CDR1 KGHSH, CDR2 LQKENI. J was trimmed by 4 bases and V by 6 bases; bases with no gene match: 10. CDR3 in amino acids: CASSTFQGAGTEAFF. DNA of the CDR3: TGTGCCAGCTCCACCTTCCAGGGGGCGGGCACTGAAGCTTTCTTT.

This clone appeared once. The chain links TRBV5-6 to TRBJ2-3; TRBD2 matches at 11 bases. The CDR3 has 16 residues. Germline CDR1 is SGHDT and CDR2 is YYEEEE. The V gene end was trimmed by 2 bases and the J gene end by 0 bases; junction bases not matched to a gene: 2. The CDR3 sequence: CASSFTSGGSTDTQYF. The CDR3, as DNA: TGTGCCAGCAGCTTTACTAGCGGGGGAAGCACAGATACGCAGTATTTT.

This chain uses TRBV5-6 with TRBJ2-5; D is unclear. The CDR3 totals 13 residues. Trimming took off 1 base at V and 0 bases at J, with 4 bases between the two ends. The germline CDR1 and CDR2 sequences are SGHDT and YYEEEE. The CDR3 spells CASSLPYQETQYF. In DNA, the CDR3 is TGTGCCAGCAGCTTGCCTTACCAAGAGACCCAGTACTTC.